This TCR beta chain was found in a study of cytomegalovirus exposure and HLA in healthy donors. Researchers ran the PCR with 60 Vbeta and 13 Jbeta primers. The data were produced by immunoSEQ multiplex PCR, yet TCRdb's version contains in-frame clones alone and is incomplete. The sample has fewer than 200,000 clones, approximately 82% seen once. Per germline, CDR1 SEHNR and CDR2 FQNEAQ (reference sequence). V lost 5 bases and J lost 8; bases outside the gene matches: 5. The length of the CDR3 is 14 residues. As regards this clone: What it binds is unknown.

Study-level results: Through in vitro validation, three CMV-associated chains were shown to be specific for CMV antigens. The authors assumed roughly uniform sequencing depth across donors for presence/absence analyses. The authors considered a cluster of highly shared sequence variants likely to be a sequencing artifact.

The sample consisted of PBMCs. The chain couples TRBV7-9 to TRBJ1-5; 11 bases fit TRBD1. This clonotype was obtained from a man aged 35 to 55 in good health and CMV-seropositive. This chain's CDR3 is CASSLGQGAEPQHF. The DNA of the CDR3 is TGTGCCAGCAGCCTTGGACAGGGGGCGGAGCCCCAGCATTTT.